This T cell receptor beta chain emerged from a study of siplizumab effects on memory and regulatory T cells. Clones were sequenced by immunoSEQ multiplex PCR, and TCRdb holds only the in-frame ones, with some missing. This sample has 100,000 to 120,000 clones, with over 85% found just once. Study conclusions and caveats: Naive or memory phenotype assignment was not possible for roughly 80-96% of proliferating CD4+ or CD8+ clones.

Germline CDR1 reads SGHDT; CDR2 reads YYEEEE. The CDR3 extends over 15 amino acids. V lost 0 bases and J 7 bases, leaving 14 bases between the germline ends. Notes on this clone: Its target is unknown.

V is TRBV5-6 and J is TRBJ1-5; no firm D call. The sample was CD4+ T cells sorted from blood. The clonotype was recovered from a human donor in good health. In DNA form, the CDR3 reads TGTGCCAGCAGCTTGGAGAGGAACAGCAGACAGCCCCAGCATTTT. Residues: CASSLERNSRQPQHF.